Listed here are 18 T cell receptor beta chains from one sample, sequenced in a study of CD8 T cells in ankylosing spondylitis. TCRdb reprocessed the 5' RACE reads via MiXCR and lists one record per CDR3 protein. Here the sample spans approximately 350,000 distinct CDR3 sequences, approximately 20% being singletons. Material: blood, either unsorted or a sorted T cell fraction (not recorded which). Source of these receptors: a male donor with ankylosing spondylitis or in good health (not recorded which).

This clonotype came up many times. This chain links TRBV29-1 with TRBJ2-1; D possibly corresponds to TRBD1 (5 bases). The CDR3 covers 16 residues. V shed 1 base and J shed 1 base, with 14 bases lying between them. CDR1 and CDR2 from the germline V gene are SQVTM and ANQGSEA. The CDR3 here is CSVEGWEKGSYNEQFF. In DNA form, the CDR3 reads TGCAGCGTTGAAGGCTGGGAAAAGGGGTCCTACAATGAGCAGTTCTTC.

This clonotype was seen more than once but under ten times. The CDR3 sequence is CASTPSRRGTGELFF. The CDR3 DNA follows: TGTGCCAGCACCCCCTCACGTAGGGGAACCGGGGAGCTGTTTTTT. This chain uses TRBV12-3 or TRBV12-4 with TRBJ2-2; tentatively, D is TRBD1 (5 bases). This CDR3 has 15 residues. Trimming shortened V by 7 bases and J by 5 bases, and 17 bases separated the two germline ends.

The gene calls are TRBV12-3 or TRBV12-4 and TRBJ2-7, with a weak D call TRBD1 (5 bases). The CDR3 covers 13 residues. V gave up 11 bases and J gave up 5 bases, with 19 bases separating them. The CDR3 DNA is TGTGCCTACTACTTCAGGGTCCATCACGAGCAGTACTTC. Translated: CAYYFRVHHEQYF.

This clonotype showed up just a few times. CDR3 in DNA: TGTGCCAGCAGCTGGGAGACAGATACGCAGTATTTT. Residues: CASSWETDTQYF. The chain carries TRBV7-9 and TRBJ2-3; D is perhaps TRBD2 (5 bases). The CDR3 consists of 12 residues. Germline-derived CDR1 and CDR2 are SEHNR and FQNEAQ (reference sequence). V lost 4 bases, J lost 3 bases, and 5 bases lay in between.

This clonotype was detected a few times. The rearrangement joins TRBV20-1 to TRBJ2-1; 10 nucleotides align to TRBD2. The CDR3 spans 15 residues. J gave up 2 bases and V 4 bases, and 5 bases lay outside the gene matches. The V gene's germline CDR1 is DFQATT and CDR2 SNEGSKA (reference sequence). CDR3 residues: CSANERGGTYNEQFF. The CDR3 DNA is TGCAGTGCTAACGAGCGGGGGGGAACCTACAATGAGCAGTTCTTC.

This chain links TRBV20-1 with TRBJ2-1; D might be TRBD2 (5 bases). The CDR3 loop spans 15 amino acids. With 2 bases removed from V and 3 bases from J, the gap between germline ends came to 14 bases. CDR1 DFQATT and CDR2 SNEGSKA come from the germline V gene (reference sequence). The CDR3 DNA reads TGCAGTGCTAGAATACCCCCGAGGGACTACAATGAGCAGTTCTTC. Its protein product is CSARIPPRDYNEQFF.

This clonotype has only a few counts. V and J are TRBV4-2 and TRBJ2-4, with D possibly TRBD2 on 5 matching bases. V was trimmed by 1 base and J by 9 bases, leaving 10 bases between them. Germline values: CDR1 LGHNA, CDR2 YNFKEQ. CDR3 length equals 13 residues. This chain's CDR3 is CASSQVGVVIQYF. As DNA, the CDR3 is TGTGCCAGCAGCCAAGTGGGAGTAGTCATTCAGTACTTC.

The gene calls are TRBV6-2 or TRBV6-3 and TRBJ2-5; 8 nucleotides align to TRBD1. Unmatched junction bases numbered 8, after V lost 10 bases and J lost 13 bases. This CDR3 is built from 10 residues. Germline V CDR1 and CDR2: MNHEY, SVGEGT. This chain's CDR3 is CATEWDRTYF. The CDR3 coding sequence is TGTGCCACCGAGTGGGACAGGACGTACTTC.

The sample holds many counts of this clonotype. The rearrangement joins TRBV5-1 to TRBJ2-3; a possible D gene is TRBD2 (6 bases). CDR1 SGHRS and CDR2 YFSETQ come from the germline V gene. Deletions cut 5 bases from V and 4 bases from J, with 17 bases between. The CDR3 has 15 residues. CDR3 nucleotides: TGCGCCAGCAGGGTCGGGTACGGGGGATCAGATACGCAGTATTTT. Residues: CASRVGYGGSDTQYF.

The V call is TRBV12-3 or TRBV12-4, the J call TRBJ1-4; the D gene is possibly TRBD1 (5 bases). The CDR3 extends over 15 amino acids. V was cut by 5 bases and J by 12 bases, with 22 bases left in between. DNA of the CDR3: TGTGCCAGCAGTCAGCCCGGGGCAGGGCCTGGGGAACTGTTTTTT. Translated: CASSQPGAGPGELFF.

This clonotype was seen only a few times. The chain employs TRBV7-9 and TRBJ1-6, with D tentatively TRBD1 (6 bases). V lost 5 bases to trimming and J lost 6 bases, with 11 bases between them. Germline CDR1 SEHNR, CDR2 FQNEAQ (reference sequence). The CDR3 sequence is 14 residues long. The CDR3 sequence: CASSVDRSNSPLHF. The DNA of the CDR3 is TGTGCCAGCAGCGTAGACAGGAGTAATTCACCCCTCCACTTT. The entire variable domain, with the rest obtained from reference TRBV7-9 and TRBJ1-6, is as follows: DTGVSQNPRHKITKRGQNVTFRCDPISEHNRLYWYRQTLGQGPEFLTYFQNEAQLEKSRLLSDRFSAERPKGSFSTLEIQRTEQGDSAMYLCASSVDRSNSPLHFGNGTRLTVT.

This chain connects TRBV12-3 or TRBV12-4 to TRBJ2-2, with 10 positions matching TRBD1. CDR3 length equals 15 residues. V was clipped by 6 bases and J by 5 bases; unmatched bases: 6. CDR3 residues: CASRPGQGPTGELFF. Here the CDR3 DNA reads TGTGCCAGCAGGCCGGGACAGGGGCCAACCGGGGAGCTGTTTTTT.

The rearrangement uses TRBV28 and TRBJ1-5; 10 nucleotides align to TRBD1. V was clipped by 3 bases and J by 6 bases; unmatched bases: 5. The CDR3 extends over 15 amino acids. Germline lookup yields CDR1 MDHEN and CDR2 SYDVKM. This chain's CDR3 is CASSFRTGGIQPQHF. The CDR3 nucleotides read TGTGCCAGCAGTTTCCGGACAGGGGGAATTCAGCCCCAGCATTTT.

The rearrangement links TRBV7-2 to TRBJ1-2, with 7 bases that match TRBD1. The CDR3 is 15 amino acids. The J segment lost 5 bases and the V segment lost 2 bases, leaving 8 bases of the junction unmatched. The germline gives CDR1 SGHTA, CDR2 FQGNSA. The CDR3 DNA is TGTGCCAGCAGCTTATCGGGCAGGGGGAATTATGGCTACACCTTC. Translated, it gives CASSLSGRGNYGYTF.

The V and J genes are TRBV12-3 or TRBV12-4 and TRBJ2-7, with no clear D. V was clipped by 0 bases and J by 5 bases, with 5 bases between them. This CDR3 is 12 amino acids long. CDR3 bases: TGTGCCAGCAGTTTAGCCAAGGACGAGCAGTACTTC. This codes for CASSLAKDEQYF.

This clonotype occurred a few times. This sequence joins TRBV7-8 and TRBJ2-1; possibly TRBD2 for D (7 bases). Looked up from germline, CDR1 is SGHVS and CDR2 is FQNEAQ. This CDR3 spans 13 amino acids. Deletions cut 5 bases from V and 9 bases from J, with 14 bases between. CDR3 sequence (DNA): TGTGCCAGCAGCCTTGGGGGGGGGCTTGAGCAGTTCTTC. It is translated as CASSLGGGLEQFF.

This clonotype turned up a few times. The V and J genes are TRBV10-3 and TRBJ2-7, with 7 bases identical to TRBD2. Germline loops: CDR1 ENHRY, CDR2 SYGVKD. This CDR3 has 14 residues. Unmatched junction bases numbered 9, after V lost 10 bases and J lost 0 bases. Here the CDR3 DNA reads TGTGCCACCGGAGCGGGGCGGACCTCCTACGAGCAGTACTTC. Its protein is CATGAGRTSYEQYF.

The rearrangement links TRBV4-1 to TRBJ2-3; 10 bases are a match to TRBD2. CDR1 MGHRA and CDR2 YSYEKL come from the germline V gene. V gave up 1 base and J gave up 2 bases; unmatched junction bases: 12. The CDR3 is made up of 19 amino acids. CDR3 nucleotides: TGCGCCAGCAGCCAAGCGATGACTGGGAGCGGGGGGGACACAGATACGCAGTATTTT. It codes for CASSQAMTGSGGDTDTQYF.